This T cell receptor (beta chain) was obtained from a study of T cell changes during pregnancy in multiple sclerosis. This CDR3 contains 17 residues. The germline V gene encodes CDR1 SGHAT and CDR2 FQNNGV. Losses at the gene ends were 6 bases for V and 4 bases for J; bases not matched to a gene: 7. Produced via immunoSEQ multiplex PCR; TCRdb's table is partial and in-frame only. Of more than 55,000 clones in the sample, roughly nine tenths are singletons; the top ten hold roughly 1.2%. The sequenced sample was peripheral blood, obtained in the third trimester of pregnancy. This rearrangement joins TRBV11-2 to TRBJ2-6; 12 bases fit TRBD1. The TCR originated in a female donor with multiple sclerosis, enrolled in a pregnancy study. CDR3 nucleotides: TGTGCCAGCAGATCCGGGACAGGGGGCTACGGGGCCAACGTCCTGACTTTC. Amino acid sequence: CASRSGTGGYGANVLTF.